This T cell receptor beta chain was sequenced for a study of shared clonotypes between healthy human individuals. Study details: Each donor had three CD4 naive, three CD4 memory, two CD8 naive and one CD8 memory plate.

CDR1 and CDR2 from the germline V gene are SGHAT and FQNNGV. This CDR3 is 14 amino acids long. V trimming: 5 bases; J trimming: 13 bases; junction bases outside the gene matches: 12. Generated by immunoSEQ multiplex PCR, the TCRdb table keeps only in-frame clones and is missing some. The table shows 2 million or so clones, with approximately 95% occurring only once. Division of CD4+ cells produced a CD45RA+ naive subset and a CD45RA-negative memory subset. The chain has TRBV11-2 and TRBJ2-1; 9 bases agree with TRBD2. This TCR derives from a man younger than 35 in good health. The sequenced sample consisted of naive CD4+ T cells sorted from blood. The subset is: CD45RA+ positively selected. The CDR3 spells CASSTRGGDTLQFF. The DNA for the CDR3 is TGTGCCAGCAGCACCCGCGGGGGGGACACCCTACAGTTCTTC.